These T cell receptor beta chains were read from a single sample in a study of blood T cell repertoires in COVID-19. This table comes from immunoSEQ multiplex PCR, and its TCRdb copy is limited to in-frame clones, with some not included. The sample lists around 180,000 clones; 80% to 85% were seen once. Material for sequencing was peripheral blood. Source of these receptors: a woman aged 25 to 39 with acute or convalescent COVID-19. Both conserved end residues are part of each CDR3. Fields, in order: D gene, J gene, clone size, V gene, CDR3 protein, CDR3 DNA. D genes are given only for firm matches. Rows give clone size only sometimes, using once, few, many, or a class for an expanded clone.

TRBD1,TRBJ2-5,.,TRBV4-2,CASSQRTGARETQYF,TGTGCCAGCAGCCAAAGGACAGGGGCTAGAGAGACCCAGTACTTC
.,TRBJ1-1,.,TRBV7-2,CASSPQGLGTEAFF,TGTGCCAGCAGCCCCCAGGGGTTGGGCACTGAAGCTTTCTTT
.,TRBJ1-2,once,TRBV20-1,CSASPMLLAGYTF,TGCAGTGCTAGTCCCATGTTATTAGCTGGCTACACCTTC
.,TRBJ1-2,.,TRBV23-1,CASSPPRRVIGGYTF,TGCGCCAGCAGTCCCCCCAGGAGGGTGATTGGTGGCTACACCTTC
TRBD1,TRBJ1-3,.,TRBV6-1,CASSDHWTGSGNTIYF,TGTGCCAGCAGTGACCACTGGACAGGGAGTGGAAACACCATATATTTT
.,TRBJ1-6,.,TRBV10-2,CATKSGQPNAYNSPLHF,TGCGCCACCAAGAGCGGACAGCCAAACGCCTATAATTCACCCCTCCACTTT
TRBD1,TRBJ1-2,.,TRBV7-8,CASSPRTGGKGYTF,TGTGCCAGCAGCCCGAGGACAGGGGGCAAGGGCTACACCTTC
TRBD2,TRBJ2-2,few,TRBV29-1,CSVEDRGSGRLTGELFF,TGCAGCGTTGAAGATCGGGGTAGCGGGAGACTCACCGGGGAGCTGTTTTTT
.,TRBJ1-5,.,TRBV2,CASTLKQGNQPQHF,TGTGCCAGCACCCTCAAACAGGGCAATCAGCCCCAGCATTTT
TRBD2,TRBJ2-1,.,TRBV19,CASSYGGTYNEQFF,TGTGCCAGTAGCTACGGGGGGACTTACAATGAGCAGTTCTTC
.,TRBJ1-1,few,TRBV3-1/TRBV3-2,CASSQGPGGGVGTEAFF,TGTGCCAGCAGCCAGGGTCCTGGGGGGGGAGTGGGCACTGAAGCTTTCTTT
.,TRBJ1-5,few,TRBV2,CASSEARFPGQPQHF,TGTGCCAGCAGTGAAGCGCGGTTCCCCGGGCAGCCCCAGCATTTT